The source of this TCR beta chain is a study of tumor-infiltrating lymphocytes in primary liver carcinoma. About this clonotype itself: Its target is unknown. The CDR3 ends on some other residue instead of the conserved phenylalanine or tryptophan, so this is likely a read error.

Using a constant-region primer together with ProtoScript II reverse transcriptase, TCR beta cDNA was made from about 500 ng of total RNA. Three nested multiplex PCR rounds of slightly modified ARM-PCR generated TCR beta libraries. Primers for the first two PCR rounds were TRBV1-TRBV30 forward primers and a C-beta reverse primer (approximately 10 cycles per round). TCRdb itself ran the multiplex PCR reads through MiXCR, one entry per CDR3 protein. Among under 90,000 distinct CDR3 sequences listed, more than 65% were seen once. Starting material for RNA and DNA co-extraction consisted of about 17-34 mg of unsorted bulk tissue. Every tumor sample analyzed contained over 85% viable tumor cells. Broader study findings: Appearing in all five tumor regions was true of only about 7.5-25% of top clones. It was tumor-adjacent and tumor-blood pairs that overlapped less than tumor region pairs did.

With 7 bases clipped from V and 5 bases from J, the junction kept 10 bases outside the gene matches. Per the germline V gene, CDR1 is SQVTM and CDR2 is ANQGSEA. CDR3 length: 13 residues. The rearrangement joins TRBV29-1 to TRBJ2-5; 7 nucleotides line up with TRBD2. The receptor comes from a man aged 40-50 years with primary liver carcinoma and hepatitis B virus infection. Sequencing used liver tumor tissue from sampling region 1. Documented subset: tumor region T1, superior pole. CDR3 nucleotide sequence: TGCAGCGCTGATGGGAGGGCCGCTGAGACCCAGTACTCC. Encoded protein: CSADGRAAETQYS.